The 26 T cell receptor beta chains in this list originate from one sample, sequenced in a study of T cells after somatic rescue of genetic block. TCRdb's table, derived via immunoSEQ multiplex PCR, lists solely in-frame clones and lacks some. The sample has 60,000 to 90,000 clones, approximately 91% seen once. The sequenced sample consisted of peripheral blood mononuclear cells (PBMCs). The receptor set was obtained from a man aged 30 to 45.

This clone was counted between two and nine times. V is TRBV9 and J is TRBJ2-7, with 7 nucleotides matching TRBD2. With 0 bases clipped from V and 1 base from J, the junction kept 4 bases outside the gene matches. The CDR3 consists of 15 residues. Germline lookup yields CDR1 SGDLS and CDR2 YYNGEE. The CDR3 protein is CASSVDPSGSYEQYF. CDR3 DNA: TGTGCCAGCAGCGTAGATCCTAGCGGTTCCTACGAGCAGTACTTC.

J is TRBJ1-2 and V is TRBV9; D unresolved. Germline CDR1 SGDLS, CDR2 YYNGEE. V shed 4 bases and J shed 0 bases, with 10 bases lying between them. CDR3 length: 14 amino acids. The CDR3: CASSWDHSNYGYTF. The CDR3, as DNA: TGTGCCAGCAGCTGGGATCACTCTAACTATGGCTACACCTTC.

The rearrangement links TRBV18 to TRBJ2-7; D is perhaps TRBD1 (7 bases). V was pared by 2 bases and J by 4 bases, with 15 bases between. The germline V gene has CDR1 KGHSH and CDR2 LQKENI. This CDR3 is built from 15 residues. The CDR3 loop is CASSPGRGVGYEQYF. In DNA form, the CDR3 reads TGTGCCAGCTCACCAGGCAGGGGGGTTGGGTACGAGCAGTACTTC. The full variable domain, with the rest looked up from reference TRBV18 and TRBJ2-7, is NAGVMQNPRHLVRRRGQEARLRCSPMKGHSHVYWYRQLPEEGLKFMVYLQKENIIDESGMPKERFSAEFPKEGPSILRIQQVVRGDSAAYFCASSPGRGVGYEQYFGPGTRLTVT.

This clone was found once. The CDR3 region has the DNA TGCGCCAGCAGCCCCACTAGCGGGGTCTCCTACGAGCAGTACTTC. This gives the protein CASSPTSGVSYEQYF. The J gene is TRBJ2-7, the V gene TRBV5-1; TRBD2 aligns across 10 bases. The germline V gene has CDR1 SGHRS and CDR2 YFSETQ. This CDR3 region has 15 residues. Unmatched junction bases numbered 4, after V lost 4 bases and J lost 0 bases.

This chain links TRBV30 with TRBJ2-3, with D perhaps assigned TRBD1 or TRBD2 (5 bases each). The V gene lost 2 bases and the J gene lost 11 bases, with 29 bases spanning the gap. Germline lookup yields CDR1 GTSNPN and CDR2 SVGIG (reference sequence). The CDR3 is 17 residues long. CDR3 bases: TGTGCCTGGAGTTGGGGGTCTGTTGGGCAGGGACGGACCAAGCAGTATTTT. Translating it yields CAWSWGSVGQGRTKQYF.

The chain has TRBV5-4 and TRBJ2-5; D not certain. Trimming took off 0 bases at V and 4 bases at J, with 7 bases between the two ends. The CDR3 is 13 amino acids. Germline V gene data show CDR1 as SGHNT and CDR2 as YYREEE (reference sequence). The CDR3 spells CASSLDPLETQYF. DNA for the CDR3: TGTGCCAGCAGCTTGGACCCACTAGAGACCCAGTACTTC. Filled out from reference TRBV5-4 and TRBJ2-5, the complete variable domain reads ETGVTQSPTHLIKTRGQQVTLRCSSQSGHNTVSWYQQALGQGPQFIFQYYREEENGRGNFPPRFSGLQFPNYSSELNVNALELDDSALYLCASSLDPLETQYFGPGTRLLVL.

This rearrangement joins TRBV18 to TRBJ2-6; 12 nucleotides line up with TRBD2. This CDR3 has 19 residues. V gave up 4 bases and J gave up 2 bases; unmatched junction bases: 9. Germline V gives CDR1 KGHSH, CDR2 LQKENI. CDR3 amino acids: CASSRDGLAGGAGANVLTF. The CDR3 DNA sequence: TGTGCCAGCTCACGCGACGGCCTAGCGGGGGGGGCTGGGGCCAACGTCCTGACTTTC.

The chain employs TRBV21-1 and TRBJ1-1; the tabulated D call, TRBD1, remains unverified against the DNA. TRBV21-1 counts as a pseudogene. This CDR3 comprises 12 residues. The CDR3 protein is CASRGPNTEAFF. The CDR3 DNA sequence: TGTGCCAGCAGGGGGCCGAACACTGAAGCTTTCTTT.

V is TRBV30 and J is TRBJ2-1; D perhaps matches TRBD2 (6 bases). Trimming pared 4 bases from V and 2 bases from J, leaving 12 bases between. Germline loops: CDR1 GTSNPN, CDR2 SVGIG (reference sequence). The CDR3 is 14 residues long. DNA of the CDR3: TGTGCCTGGACGGCGGGGAGTCCCTACAATGAGCAGTTCTTC. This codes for CAWTAGSPYNEQFF. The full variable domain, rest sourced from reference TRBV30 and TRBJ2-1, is SQTIHQWPATLVQPVGSPLSLECTVEGTSNPNLYWYRQAAGRGLQLLFYSVGIGQISSEVPQNLSASRPQDRQFILSSKKLLLSDSGFYLCAWTAGSPYNEQFFGPGTRLTVL.

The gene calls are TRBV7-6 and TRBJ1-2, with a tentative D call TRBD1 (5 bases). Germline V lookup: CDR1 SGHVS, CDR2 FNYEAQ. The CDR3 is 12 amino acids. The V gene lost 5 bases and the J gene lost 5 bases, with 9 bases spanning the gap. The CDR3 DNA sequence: TGTGCCAGCAGCATGACAGATTATGGCTACACCTTC. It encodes CASSMTDYGYTF.

The CDR3, as DNA: TGTGCCAGCAGCCCCCCATCCGGCAGGGTCCAAGAGACCCAGTACTTC. Encoded protein: CASSPPSGRVQETQYF. The chain employs TRBV28 and TRBJ2-5; a weak D match, TRBD1 (5 bases). CDR1 and CDR2 from the germline V gene are MDHEN and SYDVKM. The V end lost 6 bases, the J end lost 1 base, and 18 bases lay between the germline ends. This CDR3 has 16 amino acids.

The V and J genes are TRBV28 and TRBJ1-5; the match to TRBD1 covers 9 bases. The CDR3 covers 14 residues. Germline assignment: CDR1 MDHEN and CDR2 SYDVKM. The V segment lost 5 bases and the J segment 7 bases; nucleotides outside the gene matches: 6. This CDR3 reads CASSGGTGIQPQHF. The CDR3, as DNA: TGTGCCAGCAGTGGCGGGACAGGGATCCAGCCCCAGCATTTT. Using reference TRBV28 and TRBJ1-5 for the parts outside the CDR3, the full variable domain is DVKVTQSSRYLVKRTGEKVFLECVQDMDHENMFWYRQDPGLGLRLIYFSYDVKMKEKGDIPEGYSVSREKKERFSLILESASTNQTSMYLCASSGGTGIQPQHFGDGTRLSIL.

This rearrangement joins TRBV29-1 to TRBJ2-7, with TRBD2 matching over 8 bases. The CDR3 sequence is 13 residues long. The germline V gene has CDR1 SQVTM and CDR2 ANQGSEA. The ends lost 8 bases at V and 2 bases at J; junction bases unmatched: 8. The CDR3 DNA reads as TGCAGCTTTGCGGGGGGCGATCCCTACGAGCAGTACTTC. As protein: CSFAGGDPYEQYF.

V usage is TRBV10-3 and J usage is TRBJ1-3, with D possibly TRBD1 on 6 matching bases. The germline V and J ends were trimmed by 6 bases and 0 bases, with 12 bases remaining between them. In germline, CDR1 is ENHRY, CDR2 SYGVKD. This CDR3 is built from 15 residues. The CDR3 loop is CAISPTGTSGNTIYF. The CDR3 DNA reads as TGTGCCATCAGCCCAACAGGGACCTCTGGAAACACCATATATTTT.

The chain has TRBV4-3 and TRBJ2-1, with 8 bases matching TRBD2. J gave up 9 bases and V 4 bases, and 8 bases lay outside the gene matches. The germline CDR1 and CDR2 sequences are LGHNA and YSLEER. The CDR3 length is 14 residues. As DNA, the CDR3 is TGCGCCAGCAGCCCACGGGGGGGTCTACCTGAGCAGTTCTTC. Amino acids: CASSPRGGLPEQFF.

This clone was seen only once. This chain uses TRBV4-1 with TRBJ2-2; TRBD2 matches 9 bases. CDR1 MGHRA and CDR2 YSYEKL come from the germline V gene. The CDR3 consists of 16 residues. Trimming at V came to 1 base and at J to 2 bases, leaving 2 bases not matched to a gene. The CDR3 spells CASSQGLAVNTGELFF. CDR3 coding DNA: TGCGCCAGCAGCCAAGGACTAGCGGTAAACACCGGGGAGCTGTTTTTT.

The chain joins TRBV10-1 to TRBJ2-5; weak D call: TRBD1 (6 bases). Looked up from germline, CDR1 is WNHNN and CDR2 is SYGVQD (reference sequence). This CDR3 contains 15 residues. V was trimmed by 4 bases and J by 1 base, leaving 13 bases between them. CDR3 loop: CASSAYRDPQETQYF. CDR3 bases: TGCGCCAGCAGTGCTTACAGGGACCCCCAAGAGACCCAGTACTTC.

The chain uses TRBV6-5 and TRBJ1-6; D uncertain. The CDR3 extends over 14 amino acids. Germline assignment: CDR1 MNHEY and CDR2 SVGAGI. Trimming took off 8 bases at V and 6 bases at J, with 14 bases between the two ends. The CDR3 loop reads CASQVWRSNSPLHF. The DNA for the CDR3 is TGTGCCAGCCAGGTGTGGCGGAGTAATTCACCCCTCCACTTT.

The chain's CDR3 is CAWSPHLGGLFETQYF. The CDR3 coding sequence is TGTGCCTGGAGCCCCCATTTGGGGGGGCTGTTTGAGACCCAGTACTTC. The chain has TRBV30 and TRBJ2-5; D might be TRBD2 (7 bases). Germline loops: CDR1 GTSNPN, CDR2 SVGIG (reference sequence). V was clipped by 3 bases and J by 5 bases, with 22 bases between them. The CDR3 is 16 amino acids. Supplemented by reference TRBV30 and TRBJ2-5, the full variable domain reads SQTIHQWPATLVQPVGSPLSLECTVEGTSNPNLYWYRQAAGRGLQLLFYSVGIGQISSEVPQNLSASRPQDRQFILSSKKLLLSDSGFYLCAWSPHLGGLFETQYFGPGTRLLVL.

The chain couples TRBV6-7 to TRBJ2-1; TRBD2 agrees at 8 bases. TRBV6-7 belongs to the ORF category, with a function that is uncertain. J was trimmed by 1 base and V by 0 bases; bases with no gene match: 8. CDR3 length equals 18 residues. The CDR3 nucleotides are TGTGCCAGCAGTTACTCCCACCGGGGGGGCGCGTCCTACAATGAGCAGTTCTTC. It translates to CASSYSHRGGASYNEQFF.

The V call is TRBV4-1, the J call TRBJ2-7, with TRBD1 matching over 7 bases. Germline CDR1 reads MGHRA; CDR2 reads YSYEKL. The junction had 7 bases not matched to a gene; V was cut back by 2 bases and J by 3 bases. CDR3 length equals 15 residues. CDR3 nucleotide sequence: TGCGCCAGCAGCCAATACGACAGGGAAGGCTACGAGCAGTACTTC. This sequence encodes CASSQYDREGYEQYF.

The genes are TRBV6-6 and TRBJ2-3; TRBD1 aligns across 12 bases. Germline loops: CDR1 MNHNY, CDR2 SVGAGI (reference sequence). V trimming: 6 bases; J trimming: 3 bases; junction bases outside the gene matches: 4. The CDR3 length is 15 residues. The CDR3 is CASRGDRGRTDTQYF. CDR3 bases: TGTGCCAGCAGGGGGGACAGGGGGCGTACAGATACGCAGTATTTT.

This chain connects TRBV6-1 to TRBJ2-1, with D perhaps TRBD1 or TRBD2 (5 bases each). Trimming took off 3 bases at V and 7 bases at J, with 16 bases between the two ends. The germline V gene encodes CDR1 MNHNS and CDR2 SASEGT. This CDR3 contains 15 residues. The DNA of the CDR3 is TGTGCCAGCAGTGATGTCTGGGGTGGGGGAAATGAGCAGTTCTTC. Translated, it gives CASSDVWGGGNEQFF.

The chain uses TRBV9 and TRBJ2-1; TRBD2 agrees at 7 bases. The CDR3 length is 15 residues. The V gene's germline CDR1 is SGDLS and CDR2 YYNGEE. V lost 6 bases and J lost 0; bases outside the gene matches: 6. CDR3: CASTTGGNSYNEQFF. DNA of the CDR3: TGTGCCAGCACAACCGGGGGGAACTCCTACAATGAGCAGTTCTTC.

CDR3 bases: TGTGCCAGCAGTTACGAGGGCGGGAGTAACACCGGGGAGCTGTTTTTT. Protein: CASSYEGGSNTGELFF. The chain combines TRBV6-5 with TRBJ2-2; 7 bases agree with TRBD2. The germline V gene encodes CDR1 MNHEY and CDR2 SVGAGI. Trimming removed 2 bases from V and 2 bases from J; junction bases left unmatched: 5. This CDR3 is 16 amino acids long.

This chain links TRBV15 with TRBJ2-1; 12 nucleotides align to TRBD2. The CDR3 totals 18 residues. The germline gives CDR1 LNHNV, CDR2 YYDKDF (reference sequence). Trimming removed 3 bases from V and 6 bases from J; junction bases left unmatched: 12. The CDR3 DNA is TGTGCCACCAGCAGGCCTAGCGGGAGGGCCAGGAGGGGCAATGAGCAGTTCTTC. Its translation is CATSRPSGRARRGNEQFF.